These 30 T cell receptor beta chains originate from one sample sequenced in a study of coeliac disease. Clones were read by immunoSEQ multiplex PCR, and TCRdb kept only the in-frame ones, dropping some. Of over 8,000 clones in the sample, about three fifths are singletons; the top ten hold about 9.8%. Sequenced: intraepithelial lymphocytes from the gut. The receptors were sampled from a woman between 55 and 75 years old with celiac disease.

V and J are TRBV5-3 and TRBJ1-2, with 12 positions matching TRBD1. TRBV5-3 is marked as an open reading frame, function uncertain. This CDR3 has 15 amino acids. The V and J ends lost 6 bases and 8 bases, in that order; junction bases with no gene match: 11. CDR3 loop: CARMGQGALVGGYTF. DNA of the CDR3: TGTGCCAGAATGGGACAGGGGGCCCTTGTTGGCGGCTACACCTTC.

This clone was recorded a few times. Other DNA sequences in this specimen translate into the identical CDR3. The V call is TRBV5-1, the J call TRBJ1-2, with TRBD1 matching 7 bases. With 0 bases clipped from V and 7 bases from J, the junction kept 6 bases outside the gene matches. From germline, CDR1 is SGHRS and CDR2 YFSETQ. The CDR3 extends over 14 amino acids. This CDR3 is CASSLGQGSGGYTF. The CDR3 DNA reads TGCGCCAGCAGCTTGGGACAGGGATCGGGTGGCTACACCTTC.

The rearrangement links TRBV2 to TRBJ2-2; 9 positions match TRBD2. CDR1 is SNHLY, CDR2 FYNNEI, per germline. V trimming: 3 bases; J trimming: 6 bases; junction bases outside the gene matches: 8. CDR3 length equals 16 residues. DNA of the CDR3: TGTGCCAGCAGTGAGAGGCTAGCGGGAATCGCCGGGGAGCTGTTTTTT. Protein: CASSERLAGIAGELFF. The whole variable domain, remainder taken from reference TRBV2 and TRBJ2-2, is EPEVTQTPSHQVTQMGQEVILRCVPISNHLYFYWYRQILGQKVEFLVSFYNNEISEKSEIFDDQFSVERPDGSNFTLKIRSTKLEDSAMYFCASSERLAGIAGELFFGEGSRLTVL.

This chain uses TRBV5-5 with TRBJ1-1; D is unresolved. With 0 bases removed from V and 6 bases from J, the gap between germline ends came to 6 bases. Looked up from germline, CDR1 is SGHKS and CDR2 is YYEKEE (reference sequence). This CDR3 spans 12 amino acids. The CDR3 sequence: CASSLGVAEAFF. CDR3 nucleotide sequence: TGTGCCAGCAGCTTGGGCGTAGCTGAAGCTTTCTTT.

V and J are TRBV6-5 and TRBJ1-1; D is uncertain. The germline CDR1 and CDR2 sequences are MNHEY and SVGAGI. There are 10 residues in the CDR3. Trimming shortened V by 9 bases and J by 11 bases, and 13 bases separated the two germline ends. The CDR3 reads CARQLVGAFF. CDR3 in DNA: TGTGCCAGACAACTAGTGGGGGCTTTCTTT.

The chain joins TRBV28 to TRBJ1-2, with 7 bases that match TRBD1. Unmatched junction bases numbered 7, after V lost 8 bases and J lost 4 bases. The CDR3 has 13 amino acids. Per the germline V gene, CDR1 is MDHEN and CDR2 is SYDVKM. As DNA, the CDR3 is TGTGCCAGCTTACCCGGGACAGCCTATGGCTACACCTTC. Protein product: CASLPGTAYGYTF.

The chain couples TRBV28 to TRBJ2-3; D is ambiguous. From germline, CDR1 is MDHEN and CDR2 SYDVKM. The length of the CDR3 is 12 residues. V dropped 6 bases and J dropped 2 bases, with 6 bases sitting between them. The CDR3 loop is CASSLPTDTQYF. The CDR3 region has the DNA TGTGCCAGCAGCCTCCCCACAGATACGCAGTATTTT.

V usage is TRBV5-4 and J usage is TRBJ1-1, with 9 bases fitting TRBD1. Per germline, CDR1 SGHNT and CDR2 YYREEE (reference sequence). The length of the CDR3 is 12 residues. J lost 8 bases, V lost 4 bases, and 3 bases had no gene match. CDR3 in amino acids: CASSTGGAEAFF. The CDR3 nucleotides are TGTGCCAGCAGCACAGGGGGCGCCGAAGCTTTCTTT.

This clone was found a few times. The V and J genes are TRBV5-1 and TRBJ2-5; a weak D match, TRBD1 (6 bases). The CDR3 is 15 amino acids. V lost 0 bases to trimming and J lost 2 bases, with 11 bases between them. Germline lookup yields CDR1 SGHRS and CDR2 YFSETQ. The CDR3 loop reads CASSLGVGQQETQYF. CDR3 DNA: TGCGCCAGCAGCTTGGGTGTTGGACAGCAAGAGACCCAGTACTTC. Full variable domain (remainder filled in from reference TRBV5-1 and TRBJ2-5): KAGVTQTPRYLIKTRGQQVTLSCSPISGHRSVSWYQQTPGQGLQFLFEYFSETQRNKGNFPGRFSGRQFSNSRSEMNVSTLELGDSALYLCASSLGVGQQETQYFGPGTRLLVL.

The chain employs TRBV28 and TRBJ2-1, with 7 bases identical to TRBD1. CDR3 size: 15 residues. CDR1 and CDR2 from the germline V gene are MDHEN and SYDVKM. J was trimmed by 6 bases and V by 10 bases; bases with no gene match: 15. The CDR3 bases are TGTGCCACCGCCCCTCCGACAGGGCCCCGCAATGAGCAGTTCTTC. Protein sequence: CATAPPTGPRNEQFF.

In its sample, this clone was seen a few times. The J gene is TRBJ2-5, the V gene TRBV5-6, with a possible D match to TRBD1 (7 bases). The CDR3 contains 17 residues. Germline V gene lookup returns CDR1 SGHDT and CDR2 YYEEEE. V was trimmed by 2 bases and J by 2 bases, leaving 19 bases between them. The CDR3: CASSFWQGGLGQETQYF. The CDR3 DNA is TGTGCCAGCAGCTTTTGGCAGGGGGGCCTTGGGCAAGAGACCCAGTACTTC.

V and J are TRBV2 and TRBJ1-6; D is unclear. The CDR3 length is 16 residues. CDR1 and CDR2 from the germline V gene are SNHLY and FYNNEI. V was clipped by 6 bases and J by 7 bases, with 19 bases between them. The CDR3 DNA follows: TGTGCCAGCAGCAGGCGGGCGCCGGCGACAAATTCACCCCTCCACTTT. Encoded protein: CASSRRAPATNSPLHF.

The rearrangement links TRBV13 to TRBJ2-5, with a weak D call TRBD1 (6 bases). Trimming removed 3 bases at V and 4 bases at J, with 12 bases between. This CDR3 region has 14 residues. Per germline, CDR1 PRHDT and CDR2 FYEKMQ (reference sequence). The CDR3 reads CASSFRGGTETQYF. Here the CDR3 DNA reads TGTGCCAGCAGCTTCAGGGGTGGTACAGAGACCCAGTACTTC. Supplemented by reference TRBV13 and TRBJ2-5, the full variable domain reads AAGVIQSPRHLIKEKRETATLKCYPIPRHDTVYWYQQGPGQDPQFLISFYEKMQSDKGSIPDRFSAQQFSDYHSELNMSSLELGDSALYFCASSFRGGTETQYFGPGTRLLVL.

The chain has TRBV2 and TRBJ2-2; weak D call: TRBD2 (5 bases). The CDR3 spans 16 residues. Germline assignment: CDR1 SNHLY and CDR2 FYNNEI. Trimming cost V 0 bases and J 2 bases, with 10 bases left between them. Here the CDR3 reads CASSEASGVNTGELFF. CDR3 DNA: TGTGCCAGCAGTGAAGCGTCCGGGGTCAACACCGGGGAGCTGTTTTTT.

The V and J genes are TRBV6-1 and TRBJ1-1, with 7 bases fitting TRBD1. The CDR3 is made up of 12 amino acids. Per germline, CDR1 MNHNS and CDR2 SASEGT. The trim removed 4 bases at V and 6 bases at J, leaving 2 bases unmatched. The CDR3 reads CASSAGTAEAFF. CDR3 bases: TGTGCCAGCAGTGCAGGGACAGCTGAAGCTTTCTTT.

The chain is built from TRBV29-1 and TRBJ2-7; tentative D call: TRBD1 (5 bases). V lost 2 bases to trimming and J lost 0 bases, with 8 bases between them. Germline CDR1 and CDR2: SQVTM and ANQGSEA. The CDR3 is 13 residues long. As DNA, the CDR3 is TGCAGCGTTGAACGAGACAGCTCCTACGAGCAGTACTTC. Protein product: CSVERDSSYEQYF.

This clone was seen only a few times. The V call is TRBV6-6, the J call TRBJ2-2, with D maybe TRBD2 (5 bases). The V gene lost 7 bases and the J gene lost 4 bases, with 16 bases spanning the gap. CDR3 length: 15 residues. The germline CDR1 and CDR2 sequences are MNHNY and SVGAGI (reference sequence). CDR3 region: CASNEGAGTTGELFF. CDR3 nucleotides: TGTGCCAGCAACGAGGGTGCGGGTACCACCGGGGAGCTGTTTTTT.

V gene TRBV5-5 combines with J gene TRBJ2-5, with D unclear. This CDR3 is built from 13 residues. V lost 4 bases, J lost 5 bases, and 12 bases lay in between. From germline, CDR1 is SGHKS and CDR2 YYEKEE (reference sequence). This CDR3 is CASSPTPGETQYF. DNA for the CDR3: TGTGCCAGCAGCCCCACTCCCGGGGAGACCCAGTACTTC.

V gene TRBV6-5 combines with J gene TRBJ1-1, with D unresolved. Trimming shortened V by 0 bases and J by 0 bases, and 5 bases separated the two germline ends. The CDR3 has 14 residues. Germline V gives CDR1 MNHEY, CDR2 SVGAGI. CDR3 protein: CASSYSAMNTEAFF. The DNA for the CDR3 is TGTGCCAGCAGTTACTCGGCCATGAACACTGAAGCTTTCTTT.

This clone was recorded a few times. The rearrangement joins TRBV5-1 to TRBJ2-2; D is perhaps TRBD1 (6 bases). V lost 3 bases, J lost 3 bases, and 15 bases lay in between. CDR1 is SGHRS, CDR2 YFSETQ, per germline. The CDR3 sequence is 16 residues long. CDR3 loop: CASSSPEGVDTGELFF. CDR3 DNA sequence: TGCGCCAGCAGCTCCCCCGAGGGGGTGGACACCGGGGAGCTGTTTTTT.

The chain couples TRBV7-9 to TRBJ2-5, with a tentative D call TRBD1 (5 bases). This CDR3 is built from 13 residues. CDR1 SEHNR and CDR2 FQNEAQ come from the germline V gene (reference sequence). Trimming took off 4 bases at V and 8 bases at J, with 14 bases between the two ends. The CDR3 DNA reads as TGTGCCAGCAGCTCATCGACAGAGCTAACCCAGTACTTC. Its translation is CASSSSTELTQYF. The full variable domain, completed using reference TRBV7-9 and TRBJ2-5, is DTGVSQNPRHKITKRGQNVTFRCDPISEHNRLYWYRQTLGQGPEFLTYFQNEAQLEKSRLLSDRFSAERPKGSFSTLEIQRTEQGDSAMYLCASSSSTELTQYFGPGTRLLVL.

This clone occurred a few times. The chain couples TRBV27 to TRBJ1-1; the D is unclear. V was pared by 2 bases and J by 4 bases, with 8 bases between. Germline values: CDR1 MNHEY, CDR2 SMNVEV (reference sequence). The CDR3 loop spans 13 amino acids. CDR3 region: CASSLIGGTEAFF. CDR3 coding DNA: TGTGCCAGCAGTTTAATCGGAGGCACTGAAGCTTTCTTT.

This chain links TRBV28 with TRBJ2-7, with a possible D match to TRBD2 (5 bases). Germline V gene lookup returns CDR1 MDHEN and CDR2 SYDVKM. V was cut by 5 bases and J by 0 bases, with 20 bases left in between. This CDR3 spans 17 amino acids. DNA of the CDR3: TGTGCCAGCAGTCCCACGAGCGGACCCATCCCCTCCTACGAGCAGTACTTC. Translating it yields CASSPTSGPIPSYEQYF.

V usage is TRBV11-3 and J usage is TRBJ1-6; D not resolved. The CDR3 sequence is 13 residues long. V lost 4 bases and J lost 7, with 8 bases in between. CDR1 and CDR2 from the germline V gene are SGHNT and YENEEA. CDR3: CASSSTWNSPLHF. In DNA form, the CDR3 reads TGTGCCAGCAGCTCGACATGGAATTCACCCCTCCACTTT. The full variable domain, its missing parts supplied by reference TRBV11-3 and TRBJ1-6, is EAGVVQSPRYKIIEKKQPVAFWCNPISGHNTLYWYLQNLGQGPELLIRYENEEAVDDSQLPKDRFSAERLKGVDSTLKIQPAELGDSAVYLCASSSTWNSPLHFGNGTRLTVT.

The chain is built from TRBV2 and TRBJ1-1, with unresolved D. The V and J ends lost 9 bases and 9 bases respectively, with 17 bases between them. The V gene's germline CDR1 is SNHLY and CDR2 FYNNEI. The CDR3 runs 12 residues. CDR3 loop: CARTDGETQAFF. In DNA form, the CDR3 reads TGTGCCAGAACCGACGGGGAGACACAAGCTTTCTTT.

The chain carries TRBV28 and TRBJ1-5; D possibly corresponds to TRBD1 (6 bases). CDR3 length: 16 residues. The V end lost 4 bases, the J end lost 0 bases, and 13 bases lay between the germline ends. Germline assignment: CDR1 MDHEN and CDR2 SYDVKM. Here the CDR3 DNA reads TGTGCCAGCAGTTCCGGACAGTCGGATAGCAATCAGCCCCAGCATTTT. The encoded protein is CASSSGQSDSNQPQHF.

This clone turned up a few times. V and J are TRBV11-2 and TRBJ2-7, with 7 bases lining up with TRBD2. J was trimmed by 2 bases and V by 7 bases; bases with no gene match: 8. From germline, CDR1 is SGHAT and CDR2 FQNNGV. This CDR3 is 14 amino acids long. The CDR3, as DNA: TGTGCCAGCACGAGGGGAGGGGAAGCCTACGAGCAGTACTTC. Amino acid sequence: CASTRGGEAYEQYF.

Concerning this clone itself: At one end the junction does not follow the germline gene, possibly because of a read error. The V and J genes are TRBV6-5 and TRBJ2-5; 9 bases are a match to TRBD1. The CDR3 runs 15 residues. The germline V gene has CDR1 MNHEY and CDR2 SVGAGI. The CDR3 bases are TGTGCCAGCAGCTTGAGACAGGGGGATTTAGAGATCCAGTACTTC. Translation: CASSLRQGDLEIQYF.

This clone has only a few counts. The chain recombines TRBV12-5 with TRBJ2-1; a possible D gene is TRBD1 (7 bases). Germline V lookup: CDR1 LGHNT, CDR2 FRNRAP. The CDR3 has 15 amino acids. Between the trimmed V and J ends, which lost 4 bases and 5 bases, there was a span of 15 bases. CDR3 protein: CASGSDRWGDNEQFF. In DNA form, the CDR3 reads TGTGCTAGTGGTTCGGACAGGTGGGGGGACAATGAGCAGTTCTTC.

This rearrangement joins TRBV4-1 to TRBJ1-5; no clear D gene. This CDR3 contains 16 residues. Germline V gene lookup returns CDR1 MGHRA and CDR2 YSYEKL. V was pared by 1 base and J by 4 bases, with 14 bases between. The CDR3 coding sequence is TGCGCCAGCAGCCAAGTTACCGGGGTGGGGAATCAGCCCCAGCATTTT. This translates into CASSQVTGVGNQPQHF.